Shown below are 16 T cell receptor beta chains from a single sample sequenced in a study of cytomegalovirus exposure and HLA in healthy donors. Researchers ran the PCR with 60 Vbeta and 13 Jbeta primers. TCRdb's copy holds only in-frame clones and misses some; the assay was immunoSEQ multiplex PCR. The table lists 150,000 to 200,000 clones, 65% to 85% of them singletons. The sequencing input was PBMCs. The receptors come from a man aged 55-75 years in good health and CMV-seronegative.

The V gene is TRBV10-3, the J gene TRBJ2-1, with 12 bases aligning to TRBD2. Germline V gives CDR1 ENHRY, CDR2 SYGVKD. Trimming removed 3 bases from V and 7 bases from J; junction bases left unmatched: 7. This CDR3 is built from 16 residues. The CDR3 protein is CAISDATSGSNNEQFF. Written as DNA, the CDR3 is TGTGCCATCAGTGACGCGACTAGCGGGAGTAATAATGAGCAGTTCTTC.

A few counts support this clone. DNA of the CDR3: TGTGCCAGCAGCTTTTTGGAGACTAGCGGGAACGAGCAGTACTTC. Its translation: CASSFLETSGNEQYF. The chain couples TRBV5-4 to TRBJ2-7, with 11 bases matching TRBD2. The junction had 6 bases not matched to a gene; V was cut back by 2 bases and J by 5 bases. Per the germline V gene, CDR1 is SGHNT and CDR2 is YYREEE (reference sequence). This CDR3 contains 15 residues.

This clone was observed a few times. The chain has TRBV19 and TRBJ2-7; TRBD1 matches at 8 bases. This CDR3 contains 18 residues. Germline V CDR1 and CDR2: LNHDA, SQIVND (reference sequence). The V gene end was trimmed by 2 bases and the J gene end by 2 bases; junction bases not matched to a gene: 14. The CDR3 protein is CASSIWTGLGGPPYEQYF. The CDR3 region has the DNA TGTGCCAGTAGTATATGGACAGGGCTAGGGGGGCCTCCCTACGAGCAGTACTTC.

This chain joins TRBV11-3 and TRBJ2-1, with D maybe TRBD2 (7 bases). The V and J ends lost 3 bases and 4 bases respectively, with 13 bases between them. The CDR3 is made up of 15 amino acids. Germline loops: CDR1 SGHNT, CDR2 YENEEA. The CDR3 sequence is CASSLGGGLYNEQFF. CDR3 nucleotide sequence: TGTGCCAGCAGCTTGGGAGGGGGACTGTACAATGAGCAGTTCTTC.

CDR3 region: CASSHRGGPLNEQFF. The CDR3 nucleotides read TGTGCCAGCAGCCATCGGGGGGGACCGCTCAATGAGCAGTTCTTC. The V gene is TRBV7-6, the J gene TRBJ2-1; 8 bases fit TRBD2. After removal of 5 bases from V and 6 bases from J, the junction contained 9 bases not matched to a gene. This CDR3 region has 15 residues. CDR1 is SGHVS, CDR2 FNYEAQ, per germline. The full variable domain, rest sourced from reference TRBV7-6 and TRBJ2-1, is GAGVSQSPRYKVTKRGQDVALRCDPISGHVSLYWYRQALGQGPEFLTYFNYEAQQDKSGLPNDRFSAERPEGSISTLTIQRTEQRDSAMYRCASSHRGGPLNEQFFGPGTRLTVL.

The rearrangement links TRBV5-5 to TRBJ1-2; 10 positions agree with TRBD1. The CDR3 spans 14 residues. Germline V lookup: CDR1 SGHKS, CDR2 YYEKEE (reference sequence). Germline trimming cut 0 bases from V and 8 bases from J; bases unmatched to any gene: 4. The CDR3 bases are TGTGCCAGCAGCTTGGGACAGGGGGCGGGAGGCTACACCTTC. Protein sequence: CASSLGQGAGGYTF.

This chain links TRBV7-2 with TRBJ2-3, with 7 bases fitting TRBD2. The CDR3 has 14 amino acids. The V segment lost 1 base and the J segment 6 bases; nucleotides outside the gene matches: 4. Germline CDR1 is SGHTA and CDR2 is FQGNSA. Here the CDR3 reads CASSLVAGGDTQYF. DNA of the CDR3: TGTGCCAGCAGCTTAGTAGCCGGGGGGGATACGCAGTATTTT.

This chain joins TRBV5-1 and TRBJ2-7, with 8 bases matching TRBD1. The V and J ends lost 0 bases and 5 bases, in that order; junction bases with no gene match: 4. Germline V gives CDR1 SGHRS, CDR2 YFSETQ. The CDR3 is 14 residues long. CDR3 amino acids: CASSLGRGRHEQYF. CDR3 nucleotide sequence: TGCGCCAGCAGCTTGGGCAGGGGGCGGCACGAGCAGTACTTC.

The CDR3 loop reads CASSMGGGYEQYF. The CDR3 DNA follows: TGTGCCAGCAGCATGGGAGGGGGCTACGAGCAGTACTTC. V gene TRBV28 combines with J gene TRBJ2-7, with D possibly being TRBD2 (7 bases). The CDR3 consists of 13 residues. Between the trimmed V and J ends, which lost 6 bases and 3 bases, there was a span of 12 bases. Germline V lookup: CDR1 MDHEN, CDR2 SYDVKM. Full variable domain (missing parts from reference TRBV28 and TRBJ2-7): DVKVTQSSRYLVKRTGEKVFLECVQDMDHENMFWYRQDPGLGLRLIYFSYDVKMKEKGDIPEGYSVSREKKERFSLILESASTNQTSMYLCASSMGGGYEQYFGPGTRLTVT.

A single count supports this clone. This chain links TRBV6-1 with TRBJ1-3; D perhaps matches TRBD1 (5 bases). Germline lookup yields CDR1 MNHNS and CDR2 SASEGT. V was clipped by 11 bases and J by 4 bases, with 18 bases between them. There are 14 residues in the CDR3. In DNA, the CDR3 is TGTGCCTCCGTAGGGGCTCTGCGCGGAAACACCATATATTTT. Translating it yields CASVGALRGNTIYF.

This chain joins TRBV9 and TRBJ2-1; weak D call: TRBD2 (6 bases). CDR3 length: 15 residues. Germline CDR1 SGDLS, CDR2 YYNGEE. Trimming left V 3 bases short and J 9 bases short, with 19 bases between. CDR3 sequence reads: CASSGRTGVHAEQFF. CDR3 bases: TGTGCCAGCAGCGGCAGGACGGGGGTACATGCTGAGCAGTTCTTC.

Comments on this clone: The sample has other DNA sequences that encode this CDR3 too. The chain couples TRBV15 to TRBJ2-7; 7 nucleotides line up with TRBD1. This CDR3 contains 15 residues. V lost 4 bases and J lost 2; bases outside the gene matches: 8. Germline CDR1 is LNHNV and CDR2 is YYDKDF (reference sequence). Written as DNA, the CDR3 is TGTGCCACCAGCATAAACAGGGGATCTCCCTACGAGCAGTACTTC. Translated: CATSINRGSPYEQYF.

J is TRBJ2-2 and V is TRBV5-4; 9 nucleotides agree with TRBD2. The CDR3 is 15 amino acids. Germline values: CDR1 SGHNT, CDR2 YYREEE (reference sequence). Unmatched junction bases numbered 5, after V lost 2 bases and J lost 6 bases. The CDR3 loop is CASSLGGRAAGELFF. The CDR3 bases are TGTGCCAGCAGCTTAGGCGGGAGGGCCGCCGGGGAGCTGTTTTTT.

This clone was picked up one time. The V gene is TRBV4-2, the J gene TRBJ2-5, with 16 bases fitting TRBD2. Germline V lookup: CDR1 LGHNA, CDR2 YNFKEQ. J was trimmed by 9 bases and V by 3 bases; bases with no gene match: 16. The CDR3 covers 19 residues. CDR3 residues: CASSHYSGTSGGAEEAQYF. The DNA of the CDR3 is TGTGCCAGCAGCCATTATTCTGGGACTAGCGGGGGGGCCGAGGAGGCCCAGTACTTC.

The genes are TRBV6-5 and TRBJ2-7, with 13 bases aligning to TRBD2. This CDR3 spans 15 amino acids. Germline trimming cut 0 bases from V and 5 bases from J; bases unmatched to any gene: 1. Germline V gene data show CDR1 as MNHEY and CDR2 as SVGAGI. The CDR3 spells CASSYSGLAGNEQYF. In DNA, the CDR3 is TGTGCCAGCAGTTACTCGGGACTAGCGGGAAACGAGCAGTACTTC.

The rearrangement joins TRBV5-4 to TRBJ1-6; 8 bases line up with TRBD1. CDR3 length: 15 amino acids. Unmatched junction bases numbered 8, after V lost 3 bases and J lost 9 bases. Germline-derived CDR1 and CDR2 are SGHNT and YYREEE (reference sequence). The CDR3 sequence: CASSSDRGTGSPLHF. CDR3 nucleotides: TGTGCCAGCAGCTCGGATCGGGGGACAGGTTCACCCCTCCACTTT. Full variable domain (outside the CDR3, taken from reference TRBV5-4 and TRBJ1-6): ETGVTQSPTHLIKTRGQQVTLRCSSQSGHNTVSWYQQALGQGPQFIFQYYREEENGRGNFPPRFSGLQFPNYSSELNVNALELDDSALYLCASSSDRGTGSPLHFGNGTRLTVT.